This T cell receptor (beta chain) was profiled in a study of blood T cell repertoires in COVID-19. Clones were read by immunoSEQ multiplex PCR, and TCRdb kept only the in-frame ones, dropping some. The sample has fewer than 250,000 clones, 75% to 90% seen once; the top ten hold around 4.8%. CDR1 is MGHDK and CDR2 is SYGVNS in the germline V gene. The CDR3 runs to 15 residues. Trimming cost V 1 base and J 8 bases, with 14 bases left between them. This chain connects TRBV25-1 to TRBJ1-4; the D gene is possibly TRBD1 (5 bases). The specimen was peripheral blood. The TCR comes from a woman aged 40 to 50 with acute or convalescent COVID-19. The CDR3 here is CASSESGGRREKLFF. In DNA, the CDR3 is TGTGCCAGCAGTGAATCCGGGGGTAGGAGGGAAAAACTGTTTTTT.